The 21 T cell receptor beta chains listed next were all sequenced from one sample in a study of blood T cell repertoires in COVID-19. The data were produced by immunoSEQ multiplex PCR, yet TCRdb's version contains in-frame clones alone and is incomplete. This sample yields about 200,000 clones, of which approximately 88% are seen a single time; approximately 8.2% belongs to the top ten. The source material was PBMCs or T cells enriched from blood (not recorded which). The receptors were gathered from a woman in her late teens or twenties who had recovered from COVID-19.

In its sample, this clone was seen a few times. The V gene is TRBV5-1, the J gene TRBJ2-2; possibly TRBD1 for D (6 bases). CDR3 length equals 13 residues. V was clipped by 4 bases and J by 3 bases, with 7 bases between them. Germline assignment: CDR1 SGHRS and CDR2 YFSETQ. Here the CDR3 DNA reads TGCGCCAGCAGCACAGGGTACACCGGGGAGCTGTTTTTT. Amino acid sequence: CASSTGYTGELFF.

This chain links TRBV27 with TRBJ1-5; D is unclear. CDR1 is MNHEY and CDR2 is SMNVEV in the germline V gene (reference sequence). The CDR3 runs 14 residues. Deletions cut 8 bases from V and 1 base from J, with 12 bases between. The CDR3 here is CASAAERSNQPQHF. Written as DNA, the CDR3 is TGTGCCAGCGCAGCCGAGAGGAGCAATCAGCCCCAGCATTTT.

This chain joins TRBV12-3 or TRBV12-4 and TRBJ1-2, with TRBD1 matching 8 bases. Losses at the gene ends were 3 bases for V and 8 bases for J; bases not matched to a gene: 2. The CDR3 spans 12 residues. In DNA form, the CDR3 reads TGTGCCAGCAGTTTTGGACAGGGCGGCTACACCTTC. This sequence encodes CASSFGQGGYTF.

The chain links TRBV11-2 to TRBJ2-3, with 12 bases that match TRBD1. Germline V gene sequence: CDR1 SGHAT, CDR2 FQNNGV. CDR3 length equals 17 residues. V gave up 5 bases and J gave up 4 bases; unmatched junction bases: 10. The CDR3 DNA sequence: TGTGCCAGCAGCCCCGGGACAGGGGGCATACTGGCAGATACGCAGTATTTT. Its protein is CASSPGTGGILADTQYF.

The rearrangement uses TRBV19 and TRBJ2-7, with 7 bases fitting TRBD1. The CDR3 is 12 residues long. Germline V gives CDR1 LNHDA, CDR2 SQIVND (reference sequence). The V and J ends lost 9 bases and 2 bases, in that order; junction bases with no gene match: 4. CDR3 in DNA: TGTGCCAGCCACGGGACAGCCTACGAGCAGTACTTC. Translation: CASHGTAYEQYF. The whole variable domain, filled in from reference TRBV19 and TRBJ2-7, reads DGGITQSPKYLFRKEGQNVTLSCEQNLNHDAMYWYRQDPGQGLRLIYYSQIVNDFQKGDIAEGYSVSREKKESFPLTVTSAQKNPTAFYLCASHGTAYEQYFGPGTRLTVT.

The V call is TRBV10-3, the J call TRBJ2-2, with 8 bases that match TRBD2. Germline-derived CDR1 and CDR2 are ENHRY and SYGVKD. The CDR3 has 15 amino acids. Trimming took 7 bases from V and 6 from J; bases not matched to a gene: 10. The CDR3 sequence: CAIKVGGGRAGELFF. CDR3 bases: TGTGCCATCAAGGTCGGCGGGGGGCGTGCCGGGGAGCTGTTTTTT.

V gene TRBV20-1 combines with J gene TRBJ2-3, with D unresolved. Germline V gene sequence: CDR1 DFQATT, CDR2 SNEGSKA (reference sequence). This CDR3 region has 13 residues. V gave up 3 bases and J gave up 6 bases, with 13 bases separating them. This CDR3 reads CSASPSPPDTQYF. DNA for the CDR3: TGCAGTGCTAGTCCGTCCCCCCCGGATACGCAGTATTTT.

The chain carries TRBV28 and TRBJ1-1; D gene ambiguous. This CDR3 is 13 amino acids long. Germline lookup yields CDR1 MDHEN and CDR2 SYDVKM. V lost 5 bases, J lost 5 bases, and 12 bases lay in between. CDR3 in DNA: TGTGCCAGCAGTCCTAGGGAGAGAACTGAAGCTTTCTTT. It is translated as CASSPRERTEAFF. Drawing the rest from reference TRBV28 and TRBJ1-1, the complete variable domain is DVKVTQSSRYLVKRTGEKVFLECVQDMDHENMFWYRQDPGLGLRLIYFSYDVKMKEKGDIPEGYSVSREKKERFSLILESASTNQTSMYLCASSPRERTEAFFGQGTRLTVV.

The chain carries TRBV4-1 and TRBJ2-1; 9 bases match TRBD1. This CDR3 spans 18 amino acids. The germline gives CDR1 MGHRA, CDR2 YSYEKL. With 4 bases clipped from V and 8 bases from J, the junction kept 18 bases outside the gene matches. The CDR3 DNA is TGCGCCAGCAGCCCCTACCAACACAGGGGGCGCGGAGGCGATGAGCAGTTCTTC. It codes for CASSPYQHRGRGGDEQFF.

The chain links TRBV27 to TRBJ2-3, with 11 bases that match TRBD2. The CDR3 is 17 residues long. V lost 1 base to trimming and J lost 5 bases; unmatched junction nucleotides: 8. Germline CDR1 and CDR2: MNHEY and SMNVEV (reference sequence). In DNA form, the CDR3 reads TGTGCCAGCAGTTTATATTCTAGCGGGGGGTTAGGAGATACGCAGTATTTT. Translation gives CASSLYSSGGLGDTQYF.

The V and J genes are TRBV7-9 and TRBJ2-5; D is undetermined. The CDR3 consists of 15 residues. Trimming removed 5 bases from V and 0 bases from J, with 13 bases in between. Per germline, CDR1 SEHNR and CDR2 FQNEAQ (reference sequence). The CDR3: CASSPNAGYQETQYF. CDR3 DNA sequence: TGTGCCAGCAGCCCCAATGCAGGTTACCAAGAGACCCAGTACTTC. Full variable domain (rest looked up from reference TRBV7-9 and TRBJ2-5): DTGVSQNPRHKITKRGQNVTFRCDPISEHNRLYWYRQTLGQGPEFLTYFQNEAQLEKSRLLSDRFSAERPKGSFSTLEIQRTEQGDSAMYLCASSPNAGYQETQYFGPGTRLLVL.

The table lists this clone with a few counts. The chain combines TRBV5-4 with TRBJ1-2; 10 positions match TRBD1. Germline lookup yields CDR1 SGHNT and CDR2 YYREEE (reference sequence). Unmatched junction bases numbered 2, after V lost 4 bases and J lost 2 bases. The CDR3 consists of 14 residues. The CDR3 DNA is TGTGCCAGCAGCGAGACAGGGGGCAACTATGGCTACACCTTC. Its protein is CASSETGGNYGYTF.

CDR3 sequence: CASSVDDRAGEQFF. The CDR3 coding sequence is TGTGCCAGCAGCGTTGACGACAGGGCAGGGGAGCAGTTCTTC. The chain is built from TRBV9 and TRBJ2-1, with 7 bases that match TRBD1. Looked up from germline, CDR1 is SGDLS and CDR2 is YYNGEE. V gave up 2 bases and J gave up 10 bases; unmatched junction bases: 9. The CDR3 runs to 14 residues.

The gene calls are TRBV10-2 and TRBJ1-3; D is perhaps TRBD1 (6 bases). Between the trimmed V and J ends, which lost 7 bases and 0 bases, there was a span of 13 bases. This CDR3 has 15 residues. Germline CDR1 and CDR2: WSHSY and SAAADI. The CDR3 DNA follows: TGCGCCAGCACCCCGGACAGCCGCTCTGGAAACACCATATATTTT. Translated, it gives CASTPDSRSGNTIYF.

This clone was seen just once. The V gene is TRBV19, the J gene TRBJ1-2; 8 positions match TRBD1. Trimming took 4 bases from V and 5 from J; bases not matched to a gene: 3. Per the germline V gene, CDR1 is LNHDA and CDR2 is SQIVND (reference sequence). The CDR3 totals 13 residues. CDR3 sequence: CASSTTGEYGYTF. CDR3 bases: TGTGCCAGTAGTACGACAGGGGAGTATGGCTACACCTTC.

This chain joins TRBV7-9 and TRBJ1-2; D remains unclear. Trimming took off 1 base at V and 0 bases at J, with 12 bases between the two ends. Looked up from germline, CDR1 is SEHNR and CDR2 is FQNEAQ (reference sequence). CDR3 length equals 16 residues. The CDR3 sequence: CASSLDQFRSNYGYTF. The CDR3 DNA reads as TGTGCCAGCAGCTTAGATCAGTTCCGCTCTAACTATGGCTACACCTTC.

The CDR3 spells CASSSIQGRANYGYTF. As DNA, the CDR3 is TGTGCCAGCAGCTCGATACAGGGACGAGCTAACTATGGCTACACCTTC. The gene calls are TRBV7-9 and TRBJ1-2; D may be TRBD1 (6 bases). This CDR3 region has 16 residues. The germline V gene has CDR1 SEHNR and CDR2 FQNEAQ (reference sequence). V gave up 4 bases and J gave up 0 bases, with 15 bases separating them.

This clone was seen a single time. The genes are TRBV28 and TRBJ2-7; TRBD2 aligns across 9 bases. Per the germline V gene, CDR1 is MDHEN and CDR2 is SYDVKM. The CDR3 is 15 residues long. V dropped 10 bases and J dropped 4; count of bases not matched to a gene: 14. The DNA for the CDR3 is TGTGCCACCCGGGGGGGGACTAGCCGATTGTACGAGCAGTACTTC. It yields the protein CATRGGTSRLYEQYF.

This chain links TRBV19 with TRBJ1-5, with D maybe TRBD1 (5 bases). The CDR3 contains 14 residues. The V end lost 3 bases, the J end lost 7 bases, and 13 bases lay between the germline ends. CDR1 and CDR2 from the germline V gene are LNHDA and SQIVND (reference sequence). The CDR3: CASSIGGEIQPQHF. The CDR3, as DNA: TGTGCCAGTAGTATCGGGGGGGAGATCCAGCCCCAGCATTTT.

This chain joins TRBV7-8 and TRBJ1-1; D not resolved. This CDR3 is 16 amino acids long. Germline V gives CDR1 SGHVS, CDR2 FQNEAQ. V was trimmed by 5 bases and J by 10 bases, leaving 26 bases between them. In DNA, the CDR3 is TGTGCCAGCAGCGTGGGGTTCGGAAACCCAGGTCGGGGAGCTTTCTTT. Translating gives CASSVGFGNPGRGAFF.

The chain is built from TRBV5-1 and TRBJ1-3, with D uncertain. Trimming left V 4 bases short and J 1 base short, with 9 bases between. CDR1 SGHRS and CDR2 YFSETQ come from the germline V gene. The CDR3 is 14 amino acids. CDR3 residues: CASSPAGSGNTIYF. CDR3 DNA sequence: TGCGCCAGCAGCCCTGCGGGGTCTGGAAACACCATATATTTT.